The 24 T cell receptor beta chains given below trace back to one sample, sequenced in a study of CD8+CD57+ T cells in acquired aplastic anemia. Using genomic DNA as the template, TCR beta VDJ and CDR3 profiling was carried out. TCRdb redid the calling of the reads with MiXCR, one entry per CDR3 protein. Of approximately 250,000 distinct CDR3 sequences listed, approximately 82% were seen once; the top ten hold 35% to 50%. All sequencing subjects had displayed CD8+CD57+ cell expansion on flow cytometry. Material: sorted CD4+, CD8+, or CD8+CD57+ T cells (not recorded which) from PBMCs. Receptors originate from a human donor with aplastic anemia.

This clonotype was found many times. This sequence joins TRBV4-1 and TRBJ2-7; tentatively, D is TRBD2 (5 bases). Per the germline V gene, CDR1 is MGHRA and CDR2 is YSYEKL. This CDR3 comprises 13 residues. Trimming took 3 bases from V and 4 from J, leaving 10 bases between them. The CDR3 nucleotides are TGCGCCAGCAGCCATAATTGGGAGTACGAGCAGTACTTC. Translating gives CASSHNWEYEQYF.

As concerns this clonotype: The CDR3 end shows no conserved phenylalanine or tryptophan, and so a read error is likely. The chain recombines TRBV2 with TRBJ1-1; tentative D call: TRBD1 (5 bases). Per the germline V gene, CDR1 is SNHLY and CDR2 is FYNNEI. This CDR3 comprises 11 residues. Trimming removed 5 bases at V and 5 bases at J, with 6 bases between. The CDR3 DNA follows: TGTGCCAGCAGTTCAGGGACTGAAGCTTTCCTT. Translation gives CASSSGTEAFL.

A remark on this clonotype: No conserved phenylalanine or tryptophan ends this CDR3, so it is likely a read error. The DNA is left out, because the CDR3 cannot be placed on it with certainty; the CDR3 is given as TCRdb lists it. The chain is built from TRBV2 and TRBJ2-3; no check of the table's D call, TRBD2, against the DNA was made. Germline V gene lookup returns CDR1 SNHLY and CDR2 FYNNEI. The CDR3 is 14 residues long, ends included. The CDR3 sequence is CASSLEGGPDTEYS.

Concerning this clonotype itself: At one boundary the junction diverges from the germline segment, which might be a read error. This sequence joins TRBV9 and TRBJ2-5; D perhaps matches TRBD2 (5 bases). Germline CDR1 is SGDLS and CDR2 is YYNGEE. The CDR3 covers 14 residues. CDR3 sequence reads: CATSRGSNLEYQYF. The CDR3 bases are TGTGCCACCAGCAGAGGGTCGAACCTTGAGTACCAGTACTTC. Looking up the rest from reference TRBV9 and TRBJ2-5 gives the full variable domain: DSGVTQTPKHLITATGQRVTLRCSPRSGDLSVYWYQQSLDQGLQFLIQYYNGEERAKGNILERFSAQQFPDLHSELNLSSLELGDSALYFCATSRGSNLEYQYFGPGTRLLVL.

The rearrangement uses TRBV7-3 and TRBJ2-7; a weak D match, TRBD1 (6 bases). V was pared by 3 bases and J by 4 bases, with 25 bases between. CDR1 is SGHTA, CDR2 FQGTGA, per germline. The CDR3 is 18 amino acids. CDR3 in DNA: TGTGCCAGCAGCTTTAATGGAGCTTGGACAGAGATTTCGTACGAGCAGTACGTC. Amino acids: CASSFNGAWTEISYEQYV.

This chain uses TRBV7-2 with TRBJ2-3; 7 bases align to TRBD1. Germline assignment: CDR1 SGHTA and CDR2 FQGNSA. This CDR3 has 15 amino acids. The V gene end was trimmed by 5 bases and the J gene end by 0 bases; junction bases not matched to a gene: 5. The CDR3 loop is CASSEDRVSTDTQYF. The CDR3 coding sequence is TGTGCCAGCAGCGAAGACAGGGTCAGCACAGATACGCAGTATTTT.

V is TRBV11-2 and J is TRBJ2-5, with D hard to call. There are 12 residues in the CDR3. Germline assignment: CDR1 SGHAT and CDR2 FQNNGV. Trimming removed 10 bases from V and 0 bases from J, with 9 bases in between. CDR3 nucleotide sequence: TGTGCCACAAACATGAACCAAGAGACCCAGTACTTC. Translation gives CATNMNQETQYF.

The DNA of the CDR3 is TGTGCCAGCATCGTACATCCAACAGCAGATACGCAGTATTTT. This translates into CASIVHPTADTQYF. The chain uses TRBV11-2 and TRBJ2-3; no reliable D call. The CDR3 runs to 14 residues. Germline CDR1 and CDR2: SGHAT and FQNNGV. Trimming stripped 7 bases from V and 4 bases from J, with 15 bases between.

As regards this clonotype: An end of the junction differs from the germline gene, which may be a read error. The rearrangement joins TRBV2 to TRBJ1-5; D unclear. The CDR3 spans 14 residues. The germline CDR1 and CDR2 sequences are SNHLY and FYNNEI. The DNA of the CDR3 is TGTGCCAGCAGTGAGTGGTGGATCCATGAGCAGTTCTATTTT. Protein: CASSEWWIHEQFYF. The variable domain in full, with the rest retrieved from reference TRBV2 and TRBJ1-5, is EPEVTQTPSHQVTQMGQEVILRCVPISNHLYFYWYRQILGQKVEFLVSFYNNEISEKSEIFDDQFSVERPDGSNFTLKIRSTKLEDSAMYFCASSEWWIHEQFYFGDGTRLSIL.

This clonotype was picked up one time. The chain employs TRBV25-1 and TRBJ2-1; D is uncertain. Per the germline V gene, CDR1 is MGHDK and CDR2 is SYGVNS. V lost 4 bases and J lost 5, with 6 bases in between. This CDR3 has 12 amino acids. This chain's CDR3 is CASSGSDNEQFF. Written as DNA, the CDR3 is TGTGCCAGCAGTGGATCCGACAATGAGCAGTTCTTC.

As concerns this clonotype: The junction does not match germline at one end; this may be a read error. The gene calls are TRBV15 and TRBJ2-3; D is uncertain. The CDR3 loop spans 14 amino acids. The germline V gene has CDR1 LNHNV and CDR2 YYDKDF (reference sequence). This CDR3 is CASSRAREPETQYF. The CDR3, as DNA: TGTGCCAGCAGCAGAGCGAGAGAGCCCGAGACGCAGTATTTT.

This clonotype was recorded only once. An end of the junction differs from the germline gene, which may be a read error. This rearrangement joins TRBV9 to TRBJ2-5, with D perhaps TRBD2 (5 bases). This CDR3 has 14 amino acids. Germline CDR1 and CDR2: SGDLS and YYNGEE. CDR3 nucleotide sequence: TGTGCCAGCAGCAGAGGCCGAGCGGACGCAAACACGCACTTC. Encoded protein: CASSRGRADANTHF.

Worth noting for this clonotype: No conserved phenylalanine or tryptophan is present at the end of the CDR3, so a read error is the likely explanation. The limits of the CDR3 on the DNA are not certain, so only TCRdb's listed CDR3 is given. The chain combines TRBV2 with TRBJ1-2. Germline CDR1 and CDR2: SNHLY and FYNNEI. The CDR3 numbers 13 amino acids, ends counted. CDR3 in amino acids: CASSDNYGYTYSS.

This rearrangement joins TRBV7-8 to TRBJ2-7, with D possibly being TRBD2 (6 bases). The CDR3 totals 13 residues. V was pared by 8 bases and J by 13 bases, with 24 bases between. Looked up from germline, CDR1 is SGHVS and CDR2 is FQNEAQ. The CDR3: CASAGTGNHEYYF. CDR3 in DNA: TGTGCCAGCGCAGGGACTGGGAACCACGAGTACTACTTC.

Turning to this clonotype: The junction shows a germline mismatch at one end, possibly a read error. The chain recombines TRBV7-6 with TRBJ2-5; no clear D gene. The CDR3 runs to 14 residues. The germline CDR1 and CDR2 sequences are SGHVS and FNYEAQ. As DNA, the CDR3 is TGTGCCACCAGCTTGGGCACCTATCAAGCACCCCTCCACTTC. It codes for CATSLGTYQAPLHF.

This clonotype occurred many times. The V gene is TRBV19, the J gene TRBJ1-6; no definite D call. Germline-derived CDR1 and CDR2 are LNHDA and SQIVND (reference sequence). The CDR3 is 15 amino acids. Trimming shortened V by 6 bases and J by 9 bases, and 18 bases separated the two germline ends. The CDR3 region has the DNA TGTGCCAGTAGATCCACGACAAGAAAGGGTTCACCCCTCCACTTT. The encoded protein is CASRSTTRKGSPLHF.

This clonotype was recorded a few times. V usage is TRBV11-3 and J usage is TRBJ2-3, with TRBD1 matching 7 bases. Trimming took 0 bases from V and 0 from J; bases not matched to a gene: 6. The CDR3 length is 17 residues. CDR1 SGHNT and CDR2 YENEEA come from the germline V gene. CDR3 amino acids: CASSLDLTGSSTDTQYF. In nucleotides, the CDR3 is TGTGCCAGCAGCTTAGATCTGACAGGGAGCAGCACAGATACGCAGTATTTT.

The chain's CDR3 is CAIPGGGGNTIQYF. The CDR3 DNA follows: TGTGCCATCCCCGGGGGCGGTGGGAACACCATCCAGTACTTC. The chain combines TRBV7-9 with TRBJ2-5; D is possibly TRBD1 or TRBD2 (6 bases each). Germline CDR1 SEHNR, CDR2 FQNEAQ (reference sequence). CDR3 length equals 14 residues. Trimming stripped 10 bases from V and 10 bases from J, with 25 bases between. Full variable domain (remainder filled in from reference TRBV7-9 and TRBJ2-5): DTGVSQNPRHKITKRGQNVTFRCDPISEHNRLYWYRQTLGQGPEFLTYFQNEAQLEKSRLLSDRFSAERPKGSFSTLEIQRTEQGDSAMYLCAIPGGGGNTIQYFGPGTRLLVL.

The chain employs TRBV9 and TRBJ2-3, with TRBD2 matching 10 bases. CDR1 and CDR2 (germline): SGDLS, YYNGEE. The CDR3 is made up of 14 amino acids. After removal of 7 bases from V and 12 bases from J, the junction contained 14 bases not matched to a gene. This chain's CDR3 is CASGLAGGTQNQYF. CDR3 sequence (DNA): TGTGCCAGCGGCTTAGCGGGAGGTACTCAGAACCAGTATTTT.

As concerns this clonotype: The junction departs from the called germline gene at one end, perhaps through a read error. CDR3: CASGGAENMHFF. As DNA, the CDR3 is TGTGCCAGCGGAGGGGCTGAGAACATGCACTTCTTC. The V call is TRBV7-8, the J call TRBJ2-4; the D gene is possibly TRBD2 (6 bases). The CDR3 runs to 12 residues. CDR1 and CDR2 (germline): SGHVS, FQNEAQ.

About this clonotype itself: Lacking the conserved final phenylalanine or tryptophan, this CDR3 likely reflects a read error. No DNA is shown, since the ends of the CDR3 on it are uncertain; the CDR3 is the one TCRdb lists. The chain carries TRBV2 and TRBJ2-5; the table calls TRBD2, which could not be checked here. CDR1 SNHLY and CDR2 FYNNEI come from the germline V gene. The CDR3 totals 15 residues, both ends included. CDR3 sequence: CASRDEGTCTQTLCL.

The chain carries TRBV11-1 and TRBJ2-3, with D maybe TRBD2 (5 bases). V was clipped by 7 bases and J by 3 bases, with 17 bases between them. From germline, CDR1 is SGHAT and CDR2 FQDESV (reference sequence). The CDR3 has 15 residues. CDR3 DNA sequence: TGTGCCAGCACACCGGTTATAGGGAGTACAGATACGCAGTATTTT. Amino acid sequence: CASTPVIGSTDTQYF. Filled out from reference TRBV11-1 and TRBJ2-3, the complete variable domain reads EAEVAQSPRYKITEKSQAVAFWCDPISGHATLYWYRQILGQGPELLVQFQDESVVDDSQLPKDRFSAERLKGVDSTLKIQPAELGDSAMYLCASTPVIGSTDTQYFGPGTRLTVL.

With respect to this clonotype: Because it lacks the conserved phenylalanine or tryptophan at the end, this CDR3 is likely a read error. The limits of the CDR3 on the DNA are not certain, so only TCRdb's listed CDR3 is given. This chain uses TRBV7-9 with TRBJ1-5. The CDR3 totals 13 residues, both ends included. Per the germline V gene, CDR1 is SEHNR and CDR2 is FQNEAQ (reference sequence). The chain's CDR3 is CASSLAGSYGPHV.

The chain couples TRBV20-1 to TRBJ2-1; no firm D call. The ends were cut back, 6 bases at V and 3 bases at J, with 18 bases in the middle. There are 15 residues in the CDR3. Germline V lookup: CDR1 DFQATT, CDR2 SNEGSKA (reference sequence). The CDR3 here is CSASSPTSFYNEQFF. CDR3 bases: TGCAGTGCCAGCAGTCCGACGTCGTTCTACAATGAGCAGTTCTTC.